This T cell receptor beta chain was sequenced in a study of T cell repertoires in cytomegalovirus infection (dated 2019 in TCRdb). Regarding the study in general: Peptide stimulations targeted recently identified HLA-C-restricted CMV epitopes, whose presentation resists viral immunomodulation, together with well-studied HLA-B-restricted epitopes. Donor HLA type was relevant to the analysis, as public TCR beta signatures indicated carriage of CMV infection together with the matching HLA type. The research as a whole found: The ex vivo response was dominated by HLA-C-restricted CMV-specific TCR beta clonotypes, which also provided the single most frequent clonotype in two of eight donors. In both this cohort and an independent cohort of several hundred donors, the cumulative frequency of public TCR beta family members distinguished carriers of CMV infection plus the relevant HLA type.

The junction shows trimming of 3 bases on V and 4 bases on J, and the gene matches do not reach 9 bases of it. The CDR3 measures 16 amino acids from cysteine to phenylalanine. Only the CDR3 DNA stays, 48 bases, in frame from base 1. Sequences MNHEY (CDR1) and SMNVEV (CDR2) are obtained from the germline V gene (reference sequence). The reads were generated on an Illumina HiSeq 1500. TCRdb's own reprocessing of the public reads used fastp at Q25 and MiXCR and kept productive beta chains. Each CDR3 protein appears once, grouped with its most common genes and DNA. This sample has 86,000 or so distinct CDR3 sequences in its table, and 24% of those were observed once. Approximately 51% of the sample is in the top ten clones. This clonotype was seen a handful of times. The antigen this receptor binds is unknown. Base qualities are not at hand, and no much larger clone is one base apart. The label giving this sample's treatment or condition can be read as: in vitro stimulation with specific CMV peptide epitopes to enrich CMV-specific T cells.

This material consisted of CD8+ T cells from cultured PBMCs, taken from culture after CMV antigen stimulation. The origin of this receptor is a human donor in good health (CMV status not recorded). Some clones in this sample may be carry-over from other donors' samples. This sequence uses TRBV27 and TRBJ2-1; TRBD1 matches 7 bases in the middle. The CDR3 region: CASSFGPGTEYNEQFF. The nucleotides read TGTGCCAGCAGTTTTGGGCCCGGGACAGAATACAATGAGCAGTTCTTC.